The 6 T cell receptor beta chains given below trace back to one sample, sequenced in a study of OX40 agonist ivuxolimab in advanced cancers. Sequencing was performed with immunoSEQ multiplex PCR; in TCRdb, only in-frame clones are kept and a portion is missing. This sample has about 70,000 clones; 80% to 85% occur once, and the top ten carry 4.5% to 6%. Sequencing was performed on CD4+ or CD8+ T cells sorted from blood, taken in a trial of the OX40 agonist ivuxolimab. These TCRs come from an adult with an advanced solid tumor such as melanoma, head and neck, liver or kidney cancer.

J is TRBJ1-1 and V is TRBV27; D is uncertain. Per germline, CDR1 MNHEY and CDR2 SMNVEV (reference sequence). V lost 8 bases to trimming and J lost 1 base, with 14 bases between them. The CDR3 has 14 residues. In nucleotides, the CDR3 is TGTGCCAGCTTTAAATGGGAGAAGAACACTGAAGCTTTCTTT. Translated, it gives CASFKWEKNTEAFF.

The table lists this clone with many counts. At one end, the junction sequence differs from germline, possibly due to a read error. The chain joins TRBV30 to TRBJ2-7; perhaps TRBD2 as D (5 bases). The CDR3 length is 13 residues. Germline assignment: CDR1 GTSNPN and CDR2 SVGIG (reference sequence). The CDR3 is CAWRIQRSSEQYF. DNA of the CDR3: TGTGCCTGGAGAATACAGCGGTCCTCCGAGCAGTACTTC. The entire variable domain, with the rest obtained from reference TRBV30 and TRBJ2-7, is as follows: SQTIHQWPATLVQPVGSPLSLECTVEGTSNPNLYWYRQAAGRGLQLLFYSVGIGQISSEVPQNLSASRPQDRQFILSSKKLLLSDSGFYLCAWRIQRSSEQYFGPGTRLTVT.

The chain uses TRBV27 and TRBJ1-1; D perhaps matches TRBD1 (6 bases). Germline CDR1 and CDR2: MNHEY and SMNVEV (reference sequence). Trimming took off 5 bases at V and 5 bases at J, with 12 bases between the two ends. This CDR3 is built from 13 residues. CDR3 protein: CASSHRVDTEAFF. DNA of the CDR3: TGTGCCAGCAGTCACAGGGTAGATACTGAAGCTTTCTTT.

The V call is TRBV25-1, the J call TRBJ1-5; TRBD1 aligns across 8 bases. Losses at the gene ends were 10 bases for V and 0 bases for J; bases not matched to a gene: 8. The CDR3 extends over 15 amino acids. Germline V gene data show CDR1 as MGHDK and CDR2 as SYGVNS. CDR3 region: CAITLDRDSNQPQHF. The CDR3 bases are TGTGCCATCACACTGGACAGGGATAGCAATCAGCCCCAGCATTTT.

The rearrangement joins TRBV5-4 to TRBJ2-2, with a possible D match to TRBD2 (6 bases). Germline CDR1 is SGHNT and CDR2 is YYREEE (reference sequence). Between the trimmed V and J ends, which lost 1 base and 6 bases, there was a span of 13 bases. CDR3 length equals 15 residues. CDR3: CASSLMEGVAGELFF. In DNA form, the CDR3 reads TGTGCCAGCAGCTTGATGGAGGGTGTAGCCGGGGAGCTGTTTTTT.

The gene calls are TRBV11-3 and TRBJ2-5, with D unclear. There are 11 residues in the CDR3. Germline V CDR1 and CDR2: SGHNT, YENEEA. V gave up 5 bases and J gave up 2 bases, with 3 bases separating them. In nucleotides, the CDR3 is TGTGCCAGCAGCGTACAAGAGACCCAGTACTTC. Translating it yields CASSVQETQYF.